Below, 4 T cell receptor beta chains from the same sample are listed, as sequenced in a study of spatial heterogeneity in lung cancer. TCRdb analysed the 5' RACE reads with MiXCR anew, one entry per CDR3 protein. The table lists 8,000 to 10,000 distinct CDR3 sequences, approximately 22% of them singletons. Stated time point: blood at routine non-recurrence follow-up after resection. Sequenced here: PBMCs, sampled at follow-up. The receptors were gathered from a female donor with early-stage non-small cell lung cancer.

The chain joins TRBV10-2 to TRBJ2-2; TRBD2 matches at 10 bases. J was trimmed by 6 bases and V by 4 bases; bases with no gene match: 5. This CDR3 has 15 residues. CDR1 and CDR2 from the germline V gene are WSHSY and SAAADI. The CDR3 reads CASSGLAGVSGELFF. As DNA, the CDR3 is TGCGCCAGCAGTGGGCTAGCGGGAGTGTCCGGGGAGCTGTTTTTT.

The chain employs TRBV28 and TRBJ2-7, with 7 bases lining up with TRBD2. The germline CDR1 and CDR2 sequences are MDHEN and SYDVKM. Trimming removed 7 bases from V and 2 bases from J; junction bases left unmatched: 8. CDR3 size: 14 residues. CDR3 coding DNA: TGTGCCAGCACCCTATCTAGCGGAACCTACGAGCAGTACTTC. It specifies CASTLSSGTYEQYF.

This clonotype showed up just a few times. The chain is built from TRBV12-3 or TRBV12-4 and TRBJ1-5; TRBD1 is a possible D gene (5 bases). The V end was cut by 4 bases, the J end by 4 bases, with 8 bases between. The CDR3 length is 13 residues. CDR3: CASSSTGNQPQHF. The CDR3 DNA is TGTGCCAGCAGTTCCACAGGAAATCAGCCCCAGCATTTT.

This clonotype was seen a handful of times. The chain is built from TRBV7-9 and TRBJ1-1; D is possibly TRBD1 (5 bases). The germline CDR1 and CDR2 sequences are SEHNR and FQNEAQ (reference sequence). This CDR3 has 12 amino acids. The V gene lost 2 bases and the J gene lost 10 bases, with 11 bases spanning the gap. DNA of the CDR3: TGTGCCAGCAGCTTACAGGGTTTGAGAGCTTTCTTT. Encoded protein: CASSLQGLRAFF. Together with reference TRBV7-9 and TRBJ1-1, the CDR3 gives the full variable domain: DTGVSQNPRHKITKRGQNVTFRCDPISEHNRLYWYRQTLGQGPEFLTYFQNEAQLEKSRLLSDRFSAERPKGSFSTLEIQRTEQGDSAMYLCASSLQGLRAFFGQGTRLTVV.